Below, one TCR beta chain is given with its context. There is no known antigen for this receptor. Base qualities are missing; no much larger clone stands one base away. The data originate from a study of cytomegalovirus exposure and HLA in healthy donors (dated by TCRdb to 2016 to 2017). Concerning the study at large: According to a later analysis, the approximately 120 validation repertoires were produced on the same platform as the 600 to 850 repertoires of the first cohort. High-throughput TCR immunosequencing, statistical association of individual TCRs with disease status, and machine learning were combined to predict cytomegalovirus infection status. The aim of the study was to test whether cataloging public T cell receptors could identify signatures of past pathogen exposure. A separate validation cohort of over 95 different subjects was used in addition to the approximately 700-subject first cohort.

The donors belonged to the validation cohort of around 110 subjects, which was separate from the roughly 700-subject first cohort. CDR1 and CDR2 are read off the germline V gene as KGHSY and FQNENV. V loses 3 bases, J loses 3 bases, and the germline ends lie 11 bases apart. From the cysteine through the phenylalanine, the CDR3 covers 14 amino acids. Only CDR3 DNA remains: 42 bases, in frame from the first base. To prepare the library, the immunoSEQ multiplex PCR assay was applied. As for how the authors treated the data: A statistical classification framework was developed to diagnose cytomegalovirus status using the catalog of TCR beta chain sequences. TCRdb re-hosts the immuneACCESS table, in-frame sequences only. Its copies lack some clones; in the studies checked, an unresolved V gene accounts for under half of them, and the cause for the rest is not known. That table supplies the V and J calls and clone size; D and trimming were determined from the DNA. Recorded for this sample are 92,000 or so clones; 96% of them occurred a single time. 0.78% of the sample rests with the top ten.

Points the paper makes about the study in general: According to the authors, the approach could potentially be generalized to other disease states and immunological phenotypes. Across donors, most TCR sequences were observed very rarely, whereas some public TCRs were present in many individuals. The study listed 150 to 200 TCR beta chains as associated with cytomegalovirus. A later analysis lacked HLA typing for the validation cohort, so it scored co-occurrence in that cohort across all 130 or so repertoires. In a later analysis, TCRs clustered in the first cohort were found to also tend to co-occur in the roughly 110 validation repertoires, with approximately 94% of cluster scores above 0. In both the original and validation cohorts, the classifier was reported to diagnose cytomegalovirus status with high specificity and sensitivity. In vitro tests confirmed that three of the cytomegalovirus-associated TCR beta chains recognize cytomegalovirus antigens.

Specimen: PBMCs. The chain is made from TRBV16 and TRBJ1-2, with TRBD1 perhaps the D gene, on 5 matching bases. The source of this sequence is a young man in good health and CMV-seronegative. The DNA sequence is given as TGTGCCAGCAGCCAGGTACAGGCTCACTATGGCTACACCTTC. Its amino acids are CASSQVQAHYGYTF.